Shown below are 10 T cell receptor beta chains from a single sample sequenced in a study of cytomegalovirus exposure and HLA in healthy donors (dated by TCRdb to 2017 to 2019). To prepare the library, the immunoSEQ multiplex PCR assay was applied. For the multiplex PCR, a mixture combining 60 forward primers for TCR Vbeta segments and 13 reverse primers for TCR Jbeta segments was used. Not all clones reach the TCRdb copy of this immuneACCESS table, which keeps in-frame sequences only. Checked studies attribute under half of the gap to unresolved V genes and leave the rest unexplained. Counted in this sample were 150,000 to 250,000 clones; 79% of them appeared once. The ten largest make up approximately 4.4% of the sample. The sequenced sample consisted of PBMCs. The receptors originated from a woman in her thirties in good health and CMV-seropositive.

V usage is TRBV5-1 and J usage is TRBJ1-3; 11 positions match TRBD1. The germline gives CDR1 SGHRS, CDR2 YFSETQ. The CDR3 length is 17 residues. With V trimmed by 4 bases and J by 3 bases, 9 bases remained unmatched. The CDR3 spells CASSTGTGGIGGNTIYF. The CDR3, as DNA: TGCGCCAGCAGCACCGGGACAGGGGGGATAGGTGGAAACACCATATATTTT.

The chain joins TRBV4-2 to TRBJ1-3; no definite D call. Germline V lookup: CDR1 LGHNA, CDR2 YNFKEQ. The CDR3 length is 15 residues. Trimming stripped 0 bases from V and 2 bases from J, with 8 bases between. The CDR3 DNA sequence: TGTGCCAGCAGCCAAGATTGGAGCACTGGAAACACCATATATTTT. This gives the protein CASSQDWSTGNTIYF.

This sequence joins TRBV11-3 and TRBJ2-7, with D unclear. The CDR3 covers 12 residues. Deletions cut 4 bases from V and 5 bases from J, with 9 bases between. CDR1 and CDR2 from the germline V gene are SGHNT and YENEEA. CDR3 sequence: CASSSAEDEQYF. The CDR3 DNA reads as TGTGCCAGCAGCTCCGCCGAGGACGAGCAGTACTTC.

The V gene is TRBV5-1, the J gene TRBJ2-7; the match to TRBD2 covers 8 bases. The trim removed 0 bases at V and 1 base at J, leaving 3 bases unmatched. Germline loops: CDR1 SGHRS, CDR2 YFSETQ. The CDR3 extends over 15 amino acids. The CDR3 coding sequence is TGCGCCAGCAGCTTGGTCAGCGGGGGTTCCTACGAGCAGTACTTC. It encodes CASSLVSGGSYEQYF.

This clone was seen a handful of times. CDR3 sequence reads: CASSLVGANSYNEQFF. CDR3 DNA sequence: TGCGCCAGCAGCTTGGTGGGGGCGAACTCCTACAATGAGCAGTTCTTC. V usage is TRBV5-1 and J usage is TRBJ2-1; the D gene is possibly TRBD1 (6 bases). The CDR3 totals 16 residues. Trimming left V 0 bases short and J 0 bases short, with 10 bases between. Per germline, CDR1 SGHRS and CDR2 YFSETQ.

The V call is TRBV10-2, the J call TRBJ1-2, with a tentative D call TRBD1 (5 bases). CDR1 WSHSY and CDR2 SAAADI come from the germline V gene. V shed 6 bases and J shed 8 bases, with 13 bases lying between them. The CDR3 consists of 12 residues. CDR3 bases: TGCGCCAGCAGCGGGCAGGGTCGAGGCTACACCTTC. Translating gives CASSGQGRGYTF.

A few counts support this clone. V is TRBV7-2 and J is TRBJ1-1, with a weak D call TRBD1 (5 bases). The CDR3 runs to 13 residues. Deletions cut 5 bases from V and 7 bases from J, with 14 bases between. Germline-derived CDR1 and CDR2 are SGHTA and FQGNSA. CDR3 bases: TGTGCCAGCAGCCCTGGACAAGACCTTGAAGCTTTCTTT. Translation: CASSPGQDLEAFF.

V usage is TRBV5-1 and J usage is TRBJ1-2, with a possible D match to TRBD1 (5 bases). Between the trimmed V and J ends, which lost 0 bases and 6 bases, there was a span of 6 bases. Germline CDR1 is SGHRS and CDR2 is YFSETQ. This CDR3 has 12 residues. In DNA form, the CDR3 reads TGCGCCAGCAGCTTGGCCAGGGATGGCTACACCTTC. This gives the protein CASSLARDGYTF.

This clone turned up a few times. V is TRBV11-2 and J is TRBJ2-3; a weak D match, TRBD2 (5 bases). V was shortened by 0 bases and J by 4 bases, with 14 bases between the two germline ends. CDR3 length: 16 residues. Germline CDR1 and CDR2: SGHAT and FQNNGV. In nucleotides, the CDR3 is TGTGCCAGCAGCTTAGATTTCGGCGGGTTAGCAGATACGCAGTATTTT. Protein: CASSLDFGGLADTQYF.

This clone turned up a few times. Here the CDR3 reads CASSELAGQGTDTQYF. CDR3 in DNA: TGTGCCAGCAGTGAATTAGCGGGACAAGGCACAGATACGCAGTATTTT. V is TRBV2 and J is TRBJ2-3, with 8 bases that match TRBD2. The CDR3 is 16 residues long. J gave up 1 base and V 2 bases, and 5 bases lay outside the gene matches. Per the germline V gene, CDR1 is SNHLY and CDR2 is FYNNEI.